The rows below give T cell receptor beta chains drawn from one sample of a study of T cell responses to AZD1222 COVID-19 vaccine. Clones were read by immunoSEQ multiplex PCR, and TCRdb kept only the in-frame ones, dropping some. The sample lists roughly 190,000 clones, approximately 92% occurring once. Specimen: peripheral blood, collected on day 0 of AZD1222 vaccination. The receptor set was obtained from an adult in good health. CDR3s include the opening cysteine and the closing phenylalanine or tryptophan. Size is omitted from some rows. Given values are once, few, many or a class for expanded clones.

V gene	CDR3 length	clone size	J gene	CDR3 protein
TRBV5-1	17	NA	TRBJ2-1	CASSPNPGIQGVNEQFF
TRBV18	15	NA	TRBJ1-2	CASSQAPDIGYGYTF
TRBV6-6	15	NA	TRBJ2-1	CASSPLAGGYNEQFF
TRBV9	13	once	TRBJ2-5	CASGGLAAETQYF
TRBV4-1	15	NA	TRBJ2-3	CASSQRDGSTDTQYF
TRBV13	14	NA	TRBJ1-6	CASSLQTTSSPLHF
TRBV7-8	14	NA	TRBJ2-2	CASSRPTLTGELFF
TRBV5-4	15	NA	TRBJ1-1	CASSLTWGVNTEAFF
TRBV2	15	NA	TRBJ1-3	CASSPSTGSRNTIYF
TRBV19	12	NA	TRBJ1-2	CASSTILGGYTF
TRBV6-6	13	NA	TRBJ1-4	CASSIRDLEKLFF
TRBV6-5	14	NA	TRBJ1-3	CASSRQYRGNTIYF
TRBV28	13	few	TRBJ2-7	CASRKDSSYEQYF
TRBV10-3	15	NA	TRBJ2-7	CAISVGTSGGHEQYF
TRBV11-2	16	NA	TRBJ1-2	CASSSLRDRLNYGYTF
TRBV6-2/TRBV6-3	14	NA	TRBJ1-2	CASSLMDPTHGYTF
TRBV11-2	14	NA	TRBJ2-7	CASSPGLSSYEQYF
TRBV10-2	15	NA	TRBJ2-1	CASSAGRGGVNEQFF
TRBV5-1	15	NA	TRBJ1-4	CASSSPGQLNEKLFF
TRBV6-5	13	NA	TRBJ1-1	CASSFRKRGGAFF
TRBV6-6	16	NA	TRBJ1-5	CASSYGASDSNQPQHF
TRBV29-1	14	NA	TRBJ1-6	CSGPGQGLESPLHF
TRBV9	14	NA	TRBJ1-2	CASSVGGPNYGYTF
TRBV5-1	14	NA	TRBJ1-6	CASSLAGLGSPLHF